This note documents a single TCR beta chain sequence. These data are taken from a study of technical replicates of blood from a handful of donors. Data came from immunoSEQ multiplex PCR; TCRdb stores just in-frame clones and leaves some out. The data hold about 88,000 clones, with roughly 94% observed a single time. Looked up from germline, CDR1 is SEHNR and CDR2 is FQNEAQ (reference sequence). The V end lost 2 bases, the J end lost 1 base, and 12 bases lay between the germline ends. This CDR3 has 16 amino acids. Specimen: T cells isolated from PBMCs. The V call is TRBV7-9, the J call TRBJ2-1; D is unresolved. The clonotype was recovered from a human donor in good health. CDR3: CASSLKLRGSYNEQFF. The CDR3 DNA reads TGTGCCAGCAGCTTAAAGTTGAGAGGATCCTACAATGAGCAGTTCTTC.